These 23 T cell receptor beta chains were sequenced from one sample in a study of cytomegalovirus exposure and HLA in healthy donors (TCRdb year 2017). Library prep was done by the immunoSEQ multiplex PCR assay. The multiplex PCR relied on a mix of 60 forward primers for TCR Vbeta segments and 13 reverse primers for TCR Jbeta segments. Entries here come from immuneACCESS through TCRdb and include only in-frame sequences with V and J called. Some clones fail to appear in such tables; in the studies checked, an unresolved V gene covers under half of the shortfall, and the cause of the remainder is unknown. The sample table contains 150,000 to 200,000 clones; only one count was recorded for 55% to 65% of them. Over 2.5% of the sample rests with the top ten. Sequenced material: PBMCs. The receptors derive from a man between 40 and 49 years old in good health and CMV-seronegative.

The chain couples TRBV11-2 to TRBJ1-2; TRBD1 agrees at 10 bases. The CDR3 extends over 16 amino acids. Germline V gene sequence: CDR1 SGHAT, CDR2 FQNNGV. After removal of 6 bases from V and 0 bases from J, the junction contained 7 bases not matched to a gene. CDR3 loop: CASRLTGGGSNYGYTF. CDR3 nucleotide sequence: TGTGCCAGCAGGTTGACAGGGGGCGGATCTAACTATGGCTACACCTTC.

The V gene is TRBV6-1, the J gene TRBJ2-5, with D perhaps matching TRBD1 (6 bases). The germline V gene has CDR1 MNHNS and CDR2 SASEGT. V lost 5 bases and J 2 bases, leaving 9 bases between the germline ends. There are 13 residues in the CDR3. DNA of the CDR3: TGTGCCAGCAGTAAGGACAGACAAGAGACCCAGTACTTC. It yields the protein CASSKDRQETQYF.

CDR3 residues: CASSPVAEGSPLHF. The CDR3 bases are TGTGCCAGCAGCCCGGTAGCGGAGGGTTCACCCCTCCACTTT. The chain joins TRBV6-6 to TRBJ1-6; D uncertain. V lost 6 bases and J 9 bases, leaving 15 bases between the germline ends. The CDR3 is made up of 14 amino acids. The V gene's germline CDR1 is MNHNY and CDR2 SVGAGI (reference sequence).

The rearrangement uses TRBV18 and TRBJ2-7, with 9 nucleotides matching TRBD1. J gave up 6 bases and V 4 bases, and 10 bases lay outside the gene matches. Germline V CDR1 and CDR2: KGHSH, LQKENI. The CDR3 runs to 15 residues. This chain's CDR3 is CASSLLRTGVSEQYF. CDR3 nucleotides: TGTGCCAGCTCACTTCTCCGGACAGGGGTGTCCGAGCAGTACTTC. Looking up the rest from reference TRBV18 and TRBJ2-7 gives the full variable domain: NAGVMQNPRHLVRRRGQEARLRCSPMKGHSHVYWYRQLPEEGLKFMVYLQKENIIDESGMPKERFSAEFPKEGPSILRIQQVVRGDSAAYFCASSLLRTGVSEQYFGPGTRLTVT.

This clone was seen a few times. V and J are TRBV7-2 and TRBJ2-2; a weak D match, TRBD2 (6 bases). The germline V gene has CDR1 SGHTA and CDR2 FQGNSA. Trimming pared 7 bases from V and 7 bases from J, leaving 10 bases between. The CDR3 is 12 amino acids. Here the CDR3 DNA reads TGTGCCAGCACCTGGAGGGTCGGGGAGCTGTTTTTT. It is translated as CASTWRVGELFF.

This chain links TRBV27 with TRBJ2-5; D may be TRBD2 (6 bases). Trimming removed 5 bases at V and 6 bases at J, with 19 bases between. The CDR3 has 15 residues. Germline V gene sequence: CDR1 MNHEY, CDR2 SMNVEV (reference sequence). CDR3 protein: CASSQGRGSTKTQYF. The CDR3 DNA is TGTGCCAGCAGTCAAGGACGGGGGTCCACCAAGACCCAGTACTTC.

This clone was seen just once. V gene TRBV28 combines with J gene TRBJ2-7; 8 nucleotides agree with TRBD2. The CDR3 runs 13 residues. Germline V gene lookup returns CDR1 MDHEN and CDR2 SYDVKM. With V trimmed by 11 bases and J by 7 bases, 13 bases remained unmatched. This chain's CDR3 is CAFNGGRLAEQYF. CDR3 nucleotides: TGTGCCTTTAACGGGGGCAGACTAGCGGAGCAGTACTTC.

The chain combines TRBV10-3 with TRBJ2-6, with D tentatively TRBD2 (6 bases). The germline gives CDR1 ENHRY, CDR2 SYGVKD. The germline V and J ends were trimmed by 5 bases and 0 bases, with 11 bases remaining between them. The CDR3 contains 16 residues. As DNA, the CDR3 is TGTGCCATCAGTCCTTCCGGGAGCTCTGGGGCCAACGTCCTGACTTTC. Protein: CAISPSGSSGANVLTF.

V usage is TRBV5-6 and J usage is TRBJ2-4, with TRBD1 as a possible D gene (6 bases). V gave up 4 bases and J gave up 0 bases, with 8 bases separating them. The CDR3 loop spans 14 amino acids. CDR1 and CDR2 from the germline V gene are SGHDT and YYEEEE. The CDR3 loop is CASSPQGAKNIQYF. DNA for the CDR3: TGTGCCAGCAGCCCACAGGGAGCCAAAAACATTCAGTACTTC.

The chain combines TRBV15 with TRBJ2-1; a weak D match, TRBD1 (5 bases). The CDR3 is made up of 16 amino acids. Per germline, CDR1 LNHNV and CDR2 YYDKDF (reference sequence). V was trimmed by 1 base and J by 9 bases, leaving 19 bases between them. In DNA, the CDR3 is TGTGCCACCAGCAGAGCCTCAGGGCCCGTTCCTGGTGAGCAGTTCTTC. Amino acids: CATSRASGPVPGEQFF.

The genes are TRBV19 and TRBJ1-2, with D maybe TRBD1 (5 bases). The germline CDR1 and CDR2 sequences are LNHDA and SQIVND (reference sequence). V was shortened by 5 bases and J by 8 bases, with 21 bases between the two germline ends. The CDR3 loop spans 15 amino acids. CDR3 sequence: CASSPYSGKENGYTF. For the CDR3, the DNA is TGTGCCAGTAGTCCATATTCAGGGAAGGAGAACGGCTACACCTTC.

The rearrangement joins TRBV7-9 to TRBJ2-7, with D possibly being TRBD2 (7 bases). The germline gives CDR1 SEHNR, CDR2 FQNEAQ (reference sequence). This CDR3 has 14 residues. V dropped 5 bases and J dropped 3 bases, with 14 bases sitting between them. CDR3 DNA: TGTGCCAGCAGCCCCGGGGGGCTGATCTACGAGCAGTACTTC. Encoded protein: CASSPGGLIYEQYF.

This clone was detected only a few times. V is TRBV7-9 and J is TRBJ2-5, with TRBD1 as a possible D gene (6 bases). The J call may be wrong; the DNA end is better matched by TRBJ2-7. CDR1 and CDR2 (germline): SEHNR, FQNEAQ (reference sequence). This CDR3 has 11 residues. The CDR3 nucleotides read TGTGCCAGCAAAGGGGGATACGAGCAGTACTTC. This codes for CASKGGYEQYF.

This chain connects TRBV14 to TRBJ2-5; D is unclear. The germline gives CDR1 SGHDN, CDR2 FVKESK. Deletions cut 1 base from V and 5 bases from J, with 14 bases between. This CDR3 comprises 15 residues. DNA for the CDR3: TGTGCCAGCAGCCAAGTGGGCCTTAAACTGGAGACCCAGTACTTC. It yields the protein CASSQVGLKLETQYF.

This sequence joins TRBV5-4 and TRBJ2-5; 10 bases map to TRBD2. The CDR3 covers 15 residues. Germline CDR1 SGHNT, CDR2 YYREEE (reference sequence). Losses at the gene ends were 5 bases for V and 2 bases for J; bases not matched to a gene: 6. Written as DNA, the CDR3 is TGTGCCAGCAGTCTCCCACTAGCGGGACAAGAGACCCAGTACTTC. This sequence encodes CASSLPLAGQETQYF.

This clone was detected only a few times. Written as DNA, the CDR3 is TGTGCCAGCAGTAATGACAGGGGGCGAGTTTCTAATGAAAAACTGTTTTTT. Translation gives CASSNDRGRVSNEKLFF. This chain uses TRBV25-1 with TRBJ1-4; the match to TRBD1 covers 10 bases. The length of the CDR3 is 17 residues. The V gene's germline CDR1 is MGHDK and CDR2 SYGVNS. J lost 3 bases, V lost 5 bases, and 9 bases had no gene match.

This chain links TRBV28 with TRBJ2-3; tentative D call: TRBD1 (5 bases). Trimming took 3 bases from V and 0 from J, leaving 16 bases between them. This CDR3 contains 17 residues. Per the germline V gene, CDR1 is MDHEN and CDR2 is SYDVKM. CDR3 in amino acids: CASSFKDIWLSTDTQYF. For the CDR3, the DNA is TGTGCCAGCAGTTTTAAGGACATTTGGTTGAGCACAGATACGCAGTATTTT.

The genes are TRBV7-2 and TRBJ2-1; 11 bases are shared with TRBD2. The CDR3 is made up of 17 amino acids. Losses at the gene ends were 1 base for V and 7 bases for J; bases not matched to a gene: 9. The germline V gene has CDR1 SGHTA and CDR2 FQGNSA. CDR3 loop: CASSLGFTSGSANEQFF. The DNA of the CDR3 is TGTGCCAGCAGCTTAGGGTTTACTAGCGGGAGTGCGAATGAGCAGTTCTTC. Combining the CDR3 with reference TRBV7-2 and TRBJ2-1 gives the whole variable domain GAGVSQSPSNKVTEKGKDVELRCDPISGHTALYWYRQSLGQGLEFLIYFQGNSAPDKSGLPSDRFSAERTGGSVSTLTIQRTQQEDSAVYLCASSLGFTSGSANEQFFGPGTRLTVL.

The V gene is TRBV27, the J gene TRBJ2-2; TRBD2 aligns across 9 bases. Germline CDR1 and CDR2: MNHEY and SMNVEV (reference sequence). The CDR3 is 17 amino acids. With V trimmed by 3 bases and J by 5 bases, 10 bases remained unmatched. The DNA of the CDR3 is TGTGCCAGCAGTTTCCGCTGGGCAGCGGGAGGTACCGGGGAGCTGTTTTTT. It codes for CASSFRWAAGGTGELFF.

The V gene is TRBV18, the J gene TRBJ2-1, with 7 bases lining up with TRBD1. The germline V gene encodes CDR1 KGHSH and CDR2 LQKENI. This CDR3 spans 14 amino acids. Unmatched junction bases numbered 2, after V lost 3 bases and J lost 3 bases. CDR3 coding DNA: TGTGCCAGCTCACCTTGGACAGGCTACAATGAGCAGTTCTTC. Protein sequence: CASSPWTGYNEQFF.

This rearrangement joins TRBV10-3 to TRBJ1-2; possibly TRBD1 for D (5 bases). V lost 2 bases to trimming and J lost 8 bases, with 15 bases between them. The CDR3 spans 14 residues. Per germline, CDR1 ENHRY and CDR2 SYGVKD. The CDR3 sequence is CAISEPGFGGGYTF. The CDR3 DNA follows: TGTGCCATCAGTGAGCCAGGTTTCGGGGGGGGCTACACCTTC.

In DNA form, the CDR3 reads TGTGCCAGCAGTCGAGCGGGAGCAAGCATTCAGTACTTC. Protein product: CASSRAGASIQYF. The chain uses TRBV7-3 and TRBJ2-4, with 8 positions matching TRBD2. This CDR3 is 13 amino acids long. Germline loops: CDR1 SGHTA, CDR2 FQGTGA. J lost 9 bases, V lost 6 bases, and 7 bases had no gene match. Full variable domain (missing parts from reference TRBV7-3 and TRBJ2-4): GAGVSQTPSNKVTEKGKYVELRCDPISGHTALYWYRQSLGQGPEFLIYFQGTGAADDSGLPNDRFFAVRPEGSVSTLKIQRTERGDSAVYLCASSRAGASIQYFGAGTRLSVL.

In DNA form, the CDR3 reads TGTGCCAGCAGCCCGGACAGGGATCGCTCCTACGAGCAGTACTTC. It codes for CASSPDRDRSYEQYF. The rearrangement joins TRBV27 to TRBJ2-7, with 8 nucleotides matching TRBD1. CDR1 and CDR2 (germline): MNHEY, SMNVEV (reference sequence). Trimming cost V 6 bases and J 0 bases; bases outside gene matches: 7. CDR3 length: 15 amino acids.